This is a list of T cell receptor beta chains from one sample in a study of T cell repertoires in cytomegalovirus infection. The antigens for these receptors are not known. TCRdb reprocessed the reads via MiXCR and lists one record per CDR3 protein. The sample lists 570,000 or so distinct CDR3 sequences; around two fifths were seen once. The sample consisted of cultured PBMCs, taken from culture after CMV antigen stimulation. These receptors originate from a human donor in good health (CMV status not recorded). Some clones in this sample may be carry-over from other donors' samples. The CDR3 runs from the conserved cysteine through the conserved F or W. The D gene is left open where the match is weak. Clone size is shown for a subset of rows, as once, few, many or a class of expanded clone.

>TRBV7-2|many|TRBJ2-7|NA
CASSLTSEQYF
TGTGCCAGCAGCTTAACTAGCGAGCAGTACTTC
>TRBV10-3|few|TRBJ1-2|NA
CAISETPRGVYGYTF
TGTGCCATCAGTGAGACCCCCCGGGGGGTCTATGGCTACACCTTC
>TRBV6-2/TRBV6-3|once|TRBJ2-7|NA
CASEDGVYEQYF
TGTGCCAGCGAGGATGGGGTCTACGAGCAGTACTTC
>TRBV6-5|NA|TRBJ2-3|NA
CASSSGPPGRTDTQYF
TGTGCCAGCAGCTCAGGACCCCCGGGGCGCACAGATACGCAGTATTTT
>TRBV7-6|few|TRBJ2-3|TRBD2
CASSLRAGGPPDTQYF
TGTGCCAGCAGCTTAAGGGCGGGAGGGCCCCCGGATACGCAGTATTTT
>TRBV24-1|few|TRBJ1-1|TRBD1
CATSDRQGEAFF
TGTGCCACCAGTGATCGACAGGGAGAAGCTTTCTTT
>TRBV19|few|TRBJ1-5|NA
CASSVGLDNQPQHF
TGTGCCAGTAGTGTGGGTCTGGACAATCAGCCCCAGCATTTT
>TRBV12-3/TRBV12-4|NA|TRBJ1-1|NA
CASTRGGPEAFF
TGTGCCAGCACCCGAGGGGGACCTGAAGCTTTCTTT
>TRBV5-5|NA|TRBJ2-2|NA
CASSPGGRDPGELFF
TGTGCCAGCAGCCCGGGTGGCAGGGACCCCGGGGAGCTGTTTTTT
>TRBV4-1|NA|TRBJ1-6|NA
CASSHEVGGADSPLHF
TGCGCCAGCAGCCATGAGGTGGGGGGCGCGGATTCACCCCTCCACTTT
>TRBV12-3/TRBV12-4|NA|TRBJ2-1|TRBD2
CASSPGGFEQFF
TGTGCCAGCAGTCCGGGAGGGTTTGAGCAGTTCTTC
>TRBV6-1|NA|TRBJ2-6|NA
CASSEAYGGANVLTF
TGTGCCAGCAGTGAAGCCTACGGAGGGGCCAACGTCCTGACTTTC
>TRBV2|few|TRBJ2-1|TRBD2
CASSPGLATIKFF
TGTGCCAGCAGTCCGGGACTAGCGACGATAAAGTTCTTC
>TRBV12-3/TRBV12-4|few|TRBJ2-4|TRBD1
CASSPYDRVRYF
TGTGCCAGCAGCCCTTACGACAGGGTGAGATACTTC
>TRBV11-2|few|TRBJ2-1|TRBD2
CASSAVSGRSYNEQFF
TGTGCCAGCAGTGCAGTTAGCGGGAGGTCCTACAATGAGCAGTTCTTC
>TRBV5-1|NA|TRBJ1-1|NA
CASSLVRTNTEAFF
TGCGCCAGCAGCTTGGTCCGAACGAACACTGAAGCTTTCTTT
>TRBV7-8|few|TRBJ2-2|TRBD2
CASSRGGETGELFF
TGTGCCAGCAGCCGGGGGGGGGAGACCGGGGAGCTGTTTTTT
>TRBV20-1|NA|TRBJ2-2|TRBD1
CSAPRTGGSRTGELFF
TGCAGTGCACCTAGGACAGGGGGCTCAAGAACCGGGGAGCTGTTTTTT
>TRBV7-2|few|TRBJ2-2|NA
CASSLVAGWTGELFF
TGTGCCAGCAGCTTAGTTGCGGGATGGACCGGGGAGCTGTTTTTT
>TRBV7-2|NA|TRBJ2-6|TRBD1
CASSGRGQANSGANVLTF
TGTGCCAGCAGCGGGCGAGGACAGGCTAACTCTGGGGCCAACGTCCTGACTTTC
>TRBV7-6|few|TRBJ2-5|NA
CASSPLSGLRLPGETQYF
TGTGCCAGCAGCCCACTCTCGGGACTCCGGTTGCCGGGGGAGACCCAGTACTTC
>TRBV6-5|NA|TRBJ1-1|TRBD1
CASIGWGDRASFF
TGTGCCAGCATTGGATGGGGGGACAGGGCGTCTTTCTTT
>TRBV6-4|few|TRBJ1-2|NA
CASSATRGNGYTF
TGTGCCAGCAGTGCCACGAGAGGAAATGGCTACACCTTC
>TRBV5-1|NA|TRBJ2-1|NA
CASSLLGNPVSYNEQFF
TGCGCCAGCAGCTTGCTGGGGAACCCCGTCTCCTACAATGAGCAGTTCTTC
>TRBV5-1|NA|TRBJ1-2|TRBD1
CASGQGADYGYTF
TGCGCCAGCGGACAGGGGGCTGACTATGGCTACACCTTC
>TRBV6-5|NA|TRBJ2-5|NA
CASGLNGLFCQETQYF
TGTGCCAGCGGCCTTAACGGGTTGTTTTGTCAAGAGACCCAGTACTTC
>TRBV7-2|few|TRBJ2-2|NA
CASSPPGTRGTGELFF
TGTGCCAGCAGCCCCCCCGGGACTCGAGGGACCGGGGAGCTGTTTTTT
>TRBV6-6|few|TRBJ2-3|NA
CASSLNPGTDTQYF
TGTGCCAGCAGTTTAAATCCAGGCACAGATACGCAGTATTTT
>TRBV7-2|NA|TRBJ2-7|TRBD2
CASNERENGEQYF
TGTGCCAGCAACGAGCGGGAGAATGGTGAGCAGTACTTC
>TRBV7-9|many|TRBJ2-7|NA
CASSLTGRSYEQYF
TGTGCCAGCAGCTTGACAGGGAGGTCGTACGAGCAGTACTTC
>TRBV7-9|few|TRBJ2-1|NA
CASSPEGSTYNEQFF
TGTGCCAGCAGCCCCGAGGGGTCCACCTACAATGAGCAGTTCTTC
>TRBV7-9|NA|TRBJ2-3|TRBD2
CASSGLAEDRTDTQYF
TGTGCCAGCAGCGGACTAGCGGAGGACCGCACAGATACGCAGTATTTT
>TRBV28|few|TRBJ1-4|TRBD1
CASSLTGANEKLFF
TGTGCCAGCAGTCTTACAGGGGCTAATGAAAAACTGTTTTTT
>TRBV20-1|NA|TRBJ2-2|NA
CSAKGTVGELFF
TGCAGTGCCAAGGGGACGGTCGGGGAGCTGTTTTTT
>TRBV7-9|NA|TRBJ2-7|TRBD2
CASSSPLAGVSYEQYF
TGTGCCAGCAGCTCGCCCCTAGCGGGGGTCTCCTACGAGCAGTACTTC
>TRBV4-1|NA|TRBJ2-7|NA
CASSSNRGGGEQYF
TGCGCCAGCAGCTCTAACAGGGGGGGGGGCGAGCAGTACTTC
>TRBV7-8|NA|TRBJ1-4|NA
CASSPLDSPYSEKLFF
TGTGCCAGCAGCCCCCTGGACAGCCCGTATAGTGAAAAACTGTTTTTT
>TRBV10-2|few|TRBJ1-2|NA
CASSESHYGYTF
TGCGCCAGCAGTGAGTCCCACTATGGCTACACCTTC
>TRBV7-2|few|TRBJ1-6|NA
CASSLMGGDNSPLHF
TGTGCCAGCAGCTTAATGGGGGGAGATAATTCACCCCTCCACTTT
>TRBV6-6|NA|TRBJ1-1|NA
CASTQTVQAFF
TGTGCCAGCACCCAGACAGTACAAGCTTTCTTT
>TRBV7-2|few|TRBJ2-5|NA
CASRRRQQETQYF
TGTGCCAGCCGCCGCCGACAACAAGAGACCCAGTACTTC
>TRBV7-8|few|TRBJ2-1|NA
CASSLAYSGGVYEQFF
TGTGCCAGCAGCTTAGCGTACAGCGGAGGGGTATATGAGCAGTTCTTC
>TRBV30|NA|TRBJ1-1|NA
CAWARGGGTEAFF
TGTGCCTGGGCCCGGGGGGGGGGCACTGAAGCTTTCTTT
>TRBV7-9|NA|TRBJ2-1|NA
CASSLGGTWNEQFF
TGTGCCAGCAGCTTGGGGGGCACCTGGAATGAGCAGTTCTTC
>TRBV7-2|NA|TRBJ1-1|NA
CASSLGAGAFF
TGTGCCAGCAGCTTGGGGGCAGGAGCTTTCTTT
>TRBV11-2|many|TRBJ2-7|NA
CASSILPYEQYF
TGTGCCAGCAGCATTCTCCCTTACGAGCAGTACTTC
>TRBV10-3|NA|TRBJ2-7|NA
CAISEGGWNNEQYF
TGTGCCATCAGTGAAGGAGGATGGAACAACGAGCAGTACTTC
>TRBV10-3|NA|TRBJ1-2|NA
CAISESGGGFYTF
TGTGCCATCAGTGAGTCGGGAGGGGGATTCTACACCTTC
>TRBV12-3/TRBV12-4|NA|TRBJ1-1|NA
CASSPSGTSGEAFF
TGTGCCAGCAGCCCCTCCGGGACCAGCGGTGAAGCTTTCTTT
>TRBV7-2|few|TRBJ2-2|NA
CASSLGLQNTGELFF
TGTGCCAGCAGCTTAGGACTACAGAACACCGGGGAGCTGTTTTTT
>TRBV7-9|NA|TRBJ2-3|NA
CASSLAPRRTMGTDTQYF
TGTGCCAGCAGCTTAGCCCCCAGACGGACAATGGGCACAGATACGCAGTATTTT